This TCR beta chain was profiled in a study of metastatic and nonmetastatic thyroid tumors. On the study more broadly: Repertoire comparison spanned blood and tumor or nodule tissue of malignant and benign thyroid patients.

In the original processing: A classifier of distant metastasis in papillary thyroid cancer was built from CDR3 differences (across clinicopathological groups). TCRdb reanalyzed the PCR reads via MiXCR. The V and J calls reflect TCRdb's pipeline rather than the authors' work. Here the sample spans approximately 15,000 clones, about 22% being singletons. The junction had 5 bases not matched to a gene; V was cut back by 2 bases and J by 1 base. Germline V gene data show CDR1 as DFQATT and CDR2 as SNEGSKA (reference sequence). This CDR3 is built from 14 residues. No patient had received any treatment before thyroid surgery.

The source is a female donor with papillary thyroid cancer or a benign thyroid nodule (not recorded which). Some clones in this sample may be carry-over from other donors' samples. V gene TRBV20-1 combines with J gene TRBJ2-7, with 7 nucleotides matching TRBD1. Material: tumor tissue. Here the CDR3 DNA reads TGCAGTGCTAGACGGACAGGTTCATCCTACGAGCAGTACTTC. It specifies CSARRTGSSYEQYF.